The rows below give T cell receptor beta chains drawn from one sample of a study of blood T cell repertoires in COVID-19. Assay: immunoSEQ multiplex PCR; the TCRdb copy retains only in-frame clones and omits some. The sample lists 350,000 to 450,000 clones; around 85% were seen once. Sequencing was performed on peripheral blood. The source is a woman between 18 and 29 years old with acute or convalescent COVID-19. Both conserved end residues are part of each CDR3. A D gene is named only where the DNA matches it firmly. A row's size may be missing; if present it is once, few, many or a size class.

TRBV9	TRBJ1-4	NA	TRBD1	TGTGCCAGCAGCGACCCCGGACAGGGGAATAGAGAAAAACTGTTTTTT	CASSDPGQGNREKLFF
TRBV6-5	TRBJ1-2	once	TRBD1	TGTGCCAGCAAGGAAACAGGGGTACGCGGCTACACCTTC	CASKETGVRGYTF
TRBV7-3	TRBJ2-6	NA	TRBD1	TGTGCCAGCAGCCTCGGACAGGGGACATTAAACTCTGGGGCCAACGTCCTGACTTTC	CASSLGQGTLNSGANVLTF
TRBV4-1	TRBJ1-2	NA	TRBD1	TGCGCCAGCAGCGCGTTTACAGGGGGCGACTATGGCTACACCTTC	CASSAFTGGDYGYTF
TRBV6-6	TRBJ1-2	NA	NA	TGTGCCAGCAGTTACGTCGAGGGTTTAAACTATGGCTACACCTTC	CASSYVEGLNYGYTF
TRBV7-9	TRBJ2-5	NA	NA	TGTGCCAGCAGCCCCCGAGACAATCAAGAGACCCAGTACTTC	CASSPRDNQETQYF
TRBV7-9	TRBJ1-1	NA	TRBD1	TGTGCCAGCAGCTCGACAGGGATGAACACTGAAGCTTTCTTT	CASSSTGMNTEAFF
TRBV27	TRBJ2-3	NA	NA	TGTGCCAGCAGCCGGGGAACAGATACGCAGTATTTT	CASSRGTDTQYF
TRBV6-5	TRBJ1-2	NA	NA	TGTGCCAGCAGTTACTCCTGGGACACCTATGGCTACACCTTC	CASSYSWDTYGYTF
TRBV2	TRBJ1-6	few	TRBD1	TGTGCCAGCACGGGACAGAAAAATTCACCCCTCCACTTT	CASTGQKNSPLHF
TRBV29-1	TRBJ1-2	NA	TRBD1	TGCAGCGTTGACTCGGACAGGGACTACTATGGCTACACCTTC	CSVDSDRDYYGYTF